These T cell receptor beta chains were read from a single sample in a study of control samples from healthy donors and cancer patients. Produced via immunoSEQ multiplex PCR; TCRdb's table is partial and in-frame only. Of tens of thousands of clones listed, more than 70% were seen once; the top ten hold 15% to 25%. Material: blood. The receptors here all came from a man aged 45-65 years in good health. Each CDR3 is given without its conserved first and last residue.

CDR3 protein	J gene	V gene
ASSPRGLEDTQY	TRBJ2-3	TRBV18
ASRLYAHPTAEAF	TRBJ1-1	TRBV27
ASSLQGLAEAF	TRBJ1-1	TRBV6-5
AWNPGITVHEQY	TRBJ2-7	TRBV30
ASSQLNRGGYT	TRBJ1-2	TRBV4-1
ASVQGINQPQH	TRBJ1-5	TRBV6-5
ASTGQGGATDTQY	TRBJ2-3	TRBV18
ASSQDRYSGNTIY	TRBJ1-3	TRBV7-2
ASSQDPGSGANVLT	TRBJ2-6	TRBV3-1/TRBV3-2
ASSVSVGELF	TRBJ2-2	TRBV9
AWSVLAGAYVGANVLT	TRBJ2-6	TRBV30
ASSQAHGQSGYT	TRBJ1-2	TRBV4-3
ASSLGTEYNEQF	TRBJ2-1	TRBV11-3
ASSSQGQSPEAF	TRBJ1-1	TRBV19
ASSPRARGGDNEQF	TRBJ2-1	TRBV7-2
ASSLDETVSGNTIY	TRBJ1-3	TRBV7-6
ASRRIFHQPQH	TRBJ1-5	TRBV10-1
ARNRAANTEAF	TRBJ1-1	TRBV6-6
AWRSKGGQPQH	TRBJ1-5	TRBV30
ASRGGRFEQF	TRBJ2-1	TRBV2